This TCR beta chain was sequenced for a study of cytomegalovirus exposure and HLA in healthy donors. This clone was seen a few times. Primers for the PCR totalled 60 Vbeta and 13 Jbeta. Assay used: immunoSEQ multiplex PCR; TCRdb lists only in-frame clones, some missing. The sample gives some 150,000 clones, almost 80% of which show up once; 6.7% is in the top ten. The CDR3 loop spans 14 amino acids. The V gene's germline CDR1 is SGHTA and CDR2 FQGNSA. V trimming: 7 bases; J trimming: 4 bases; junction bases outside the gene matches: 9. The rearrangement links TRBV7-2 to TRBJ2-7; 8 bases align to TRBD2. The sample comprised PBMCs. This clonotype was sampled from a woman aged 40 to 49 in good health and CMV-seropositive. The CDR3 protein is CASTHRASGYEQYF. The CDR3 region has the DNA TGTGCCAGCACCCATCGGGCTAGCGGGTACGAGCAGTACTTC.